Each of the 25 T cell receptor beta chains below was sequenced from the same sample in a study of STAT3 mutations in large granular lymphocyte leukemia. Their antigens are not known. Study-wide results and caveats: In T-cell large granular lymphocyte leukemia, about half of patients showed multiple immunodominant subclonotypes.

Profiled with immunoSEQ multiplex PCR; TCRdb holds only in-frame clones, not every one. The table lists tens of thousands of clones, around nine tenths of them singletons. The specimen sequenced was PBMCs. These TCRs come from a human donor with T large granular lymphocyte leukemia. Some clones in this sample may be carry-over from other donors' samples.

The J gene is TRBJ2-5, the V gene TRBV6-5; possible D gene TRBD2, 5 bases. The V and J ends lost 4 bases and 0 bases respectively, with 15 bases between them. Germline CDR1 reads MNHEY; CDR2 reads SVGAGI. The CDR3 length is 16 residues. The CDR3 DNA follows: TGTGCCAGCAGTTCCGATGGGAGCTTGTACCAAGAGACCCAGTACTTC. This codes for CASSSDGSLYQETQYF.

In this sample, this clone turned up a few times. This chain uses TRBV7-9 with TRBJ1-4, with unresolved D. V shed 1 base and J shed 3 bases, with 9 bases lying between them. This CDR3 contains 15 residues. Germline V lookup: CDR1 SEHNR, CDR2 FQNEAQ (reference sequence). The CDR3 loop reads CASSLDEDANEKLFF. The CDR3 nucleotides are TGTGCCAGCAGCTTAGATGAGGATGCTAATGAAAAACTGTTTTTT.

V is TRBV2 and J is TRBJ2-7, with D possibly being TRBD1 or TRBD2 (5 bases each). Germline V gene data show CDR1 as SNHLY and CDR2 as FYNNEI. Trimming took 6 bases from V and 1 from J, leaving 10 bases between them. This CDR3 region has 13 residues. CDR3: CASRGDGSYEQYV. The CDR3 DNA reads as TGTGCCAGCAGGGGGGACGGTTCCTACGAGCAGTACGTC.

The J gene is TRBJ1-4, the V gene TRBV19; the match to TRBD1 covers 10 bases. The CDR3 contains 13 residues. The trim removed 10 bases at V and 5 bases at J, leaving 4 bases unmatched. Per germline, CDR1 LNHDA and CDR2 SQIVND (reference sequence). CDR3 sequence: CATSDRGNEKLFF. The CDR3 DNA follows: TGTGCCACGTCGGACAGGGGGAATGAAAAACTGTTTTTT. Combining the CDR3 with reference TRBV19 and TRBJ1-4 gives the whole variable domain DGGITQSPKYLFRKEGQNVTLSCEQNLNHDAMYWYRQDPGQGLRLIYYSQIVNDFQKGDIAEGYSVSREKKESFPLTVTSAQKNPTAFYLCATSDRGNEKLFFGSGTQLSVL.

The chain couples TRBV28 to TRBJ1-5, with 9 positions matching TRBD1. J lost 2 bases, V lost 7 bases, and 6 bases had no gene match. Germline V gives CDR1 MDHEN, CDR2 SYDVKM. The CDR3 spans 15 residues. The CDR3 protein is CASTTGGAGNQPQHF. Written as DNA, the CDR3 is TGTGCCAGCACCACAGGGGGCGCAGGCAATCAGCCCCAGCATTTT. Complete variable domain (other parts from reference TRBV28 and TRBJ1-5): DVKVTQSSRYLVKRTGEKVFLECVQDMDHENMFWYRQDPGLGLRLIYFSYDVKMKEKGDIPEGYSVSREKKERFSLILESASTNQTSMYLCASTTGGAGNQPQHFGDGTRLSIL.

V gene TRBV28 combines with J gene TRBJ2-3; D is undetermined. Germline values: CDR1 MDHEN, CDR2 SYDVKM. With 3 bases removed from V and 3 bases from J, the gap between germline ends came to 10 bases. CDR3 length: 14 amino acids. DNA of the CDR3: TGTGCCAGCAGTTTCCCCGACGGGACAGATACGCAGTATTTT. Residues: CASSFPDGTDTQYF.

This clone has a single count. V is TRBV9 and J is TRBJ2-2; TRBD2 aligns across 7 bases. The CDR3 is 16 amino acids. CDR1 and CDR2 (germline): SGDLS, YYNGEE. The junction had 11 bases not matched to a gene; V was cut back by 3 bases and J by 6 bases. CDR3 DNA: TGTGCCAGCAGCGATATAACGGGGGGACCTGCCGGGGAGCTGTTTTTT. This translates into CASSDITGGPAGELFF.

V is TRBV7-9 and J is TRBJ1-2; D is uncertain. Trimming stripped 2 bases from V and 1 base from J, with 8 bases between. Germline V gene lookup returns CDR1 SEHNR and CDR2 FQNEAQ (reference sequence). The CDR3 sequence is 14 residues long. The CDR3 loop is CASSLLVGNYGYTF. The CDR3 region has the DNA TGTGCCAGCAGCTTATTAGTCGGTAACTATGGCTACACCTTC.

The chain links TRBV7-8 to TRBJ2-7, with 8 bases fitting TRBD1. CDR1 SGHVS and CDR2 FQNEAQ come from the germline V gene. The CDR3 extends over 13 amino acids. With 5 bases clipped from V and 6 bases from J, the junction kept 6 bases outside the gene matches. Written as DNA, the CDR3 is TGTGCCAGCAGCCCGGACAGGGAAGGCGAGCAGTACTTC. This gives the protein CASSPDREGEQYF.

This chain's CDR3 is CASSVGRRTGDEKLFF. CDR3 in DNA: TGTGCCAGCAGCGTTGGGCGAAGGACAGGGGATGAAAAACTGTTTTTT. This rearrangement joins TRBV5-4 to TRBJ1-4; 9 bases match TRBD1. The CDR3 has 16 amino acids. V was pared by 4 bases and J by 6 bases, with 10 bases of the junction left unmatched. Looked up from germline, CDR1 is SGHNT and CDR2 is YYREEE (reference sequence).

This CDR3 is CAWRLYNEQFF. CDR3 bases: TGTGCCTGGAGGTTGTACAATGAGCAGTTCTTC. The chain has TRBV30 and TRBJ2-1; D ambiguous. CDR1 GTSNPN and CDR2 SVGIG come from the germline V gene (reference sequence). The length of the CDR3 is 11 residues. Trimming removed 3 bases from V and 4 bases from J, with 4 bases in between.

The chain recombines TRBV5-1 with TRBJ1-4; no clear D gene. The CDR3 runs 14 residues. Deletions cut 2 bases from V and 4 bases from J, with 9 bases between. Germline V gene data show CDR1 as SGHRS and CDR2 as YFSETQ. CDR3 nucleotides: TGCGCCAGCAGCTTTATGGTTGGTAATGAAAAACTGTTTTTT. Its translation is CASSFMVGNEKLFF. Based on the CDR3 plus reference TRBV5-1 and TRBJ1-4, the full variable domain is KAGVTQTPRYLIKTRGQQVTLSCSPISGHRSVSWYQQTPGQGLQFLFEYFSETQRNKGNFPGRFSGRQFSNSRSEMNVSTLELGDSALYLCASSFMVGNEKLFFGSGTQLSVL.

The chain joins TRBV11-2 to TRBJ2-7; 9 nucleotides align to TRBD2. The CDR3 is 15 amino acids. CDR1 SGHAT and CDR2 FQNNGV come from the germline V gene. V lost 6 bases, J lost 2 bases, and 8 bases stayed unmatched. The CDR3 DNA is TGTGCCAGCAGGGATACATTAGCGGGGGCCTACGAGCAGTACGTC. It encodes CASRDTLAGAYEQYV.

The chain has TRBV5-1 and TRBJ2-7; TRBD1 matches 8 bases. The CDR3 spans 17 residues. Trimming cost V 1 base and J 5 bases; bases outside gene matches: 14. In germline, CDR1 is SGHRS, CDR2 YFSETQ. CDR3 nucleotide sequence: TGCGCCAGCAGCTTGCCTGGTGGGACAGGAGCCACCAACGAGCAGTACTTC. This sequence encodes CASSLPGGTGATNEQYF. Combining the CDR3 with reference TRBV5-1 and TRBJ2-7 gives the whole variable domain KAGVTQTPRYLIKTRGQQVTLSCSPISGHRSVSWYQQTPGQGLQFLFEYFSETQRNKGNFPGRFSGRQFSNSRSEMNVSTLELGDSALYLCASSLPGGTGATNEQYFGPGTRLTVT.

The chain is built from TRBV2 and TRBJ1-4; D gene uncertain. The CDR3 extends over 15 amino acids. Germline V gene lookup returns CDR1 SNHLY and CDR2 FYNNEI. Trimming stripped 6 bases from V and 7 bases from J, with 18 bases between. The CDR3 is CASRMSEVIGEKLFF. The CDR3 nucleotides read TGTGCCAGCAGAATGAGTGAGGTAATAGGTGAAAAACTGTTTTTT.

The V call is TRBV7-9, the J call TRBJ2-7; D is undetermined. The CDR3 has 12 residues. From germline, CDR1 is SEHNR and CDR2 FQNEAQ (reference sequence). Trimming removed 5 bases from V and 4 bases from J, with 9 bases in between. CDR3 sequence: CASSDLKYEQYF. As DNA, the CDR3 is TGTGCCAGCAGCGACCTCAAATACGAGCAGTACTTC.

This clone has just one count. The J gene is TRBJ2-5, the V gene TRBV2; 9 positions agree with TRBD2. The CDR3 extends over 15 amino acids. Germline V gives CDR1 SNHLY, CDR2 FYNNEI. Trimming cost V 2 bases and J 4 bases; bases outside gene matches: 5. CDR3 DNA: TGTGCCAGCAGTGAAAGGTCTAGCGGGGTAGAGACCCAGTACTTC. Protein: CASSERSSGVETQYF.

This rearrangement joins TRBV5-1 to TRBJ1-6; 9 nucleotides match TRBD1. J gave up 9 bases and V 3 bases, and 7 bases lay outside the gene matches. Germline loops: CDR1 SGHRS, CDR2 YFSETQ. This CDR3 is built from 15 residues. This CDR3 reads CASSSPGQGTSPLHF. In nucleotides, the CDR3 is TGCGCCAGCAGCTCACCGGGACAGGGTACTTCACCCCTCCACTTT.

This sequence joins TRBV19 and TRBJ1-2; D is uncertain. Germline lookup yields CDR1 LNHDA and CDR2 SQIVND (reference sequence). The ends were cut back, 6 bases at V and 1 base at J, with 9 bases in the middle. The CDR3 is made up of 13 amino acids. The CDR3 here is CASRAGNNYGYTF. DNA for the CDR3: TGTGCCAGTAGGGCAGGCAATAACTATGGCTACACCTTC.

V usage is TRBV2 and J usage is TRBJ2-1; 7 nucleotides match TRBD2. The CDR3 totals 13 residues. V lost 8 bases and J lost 6; bases outside the gene matches: 7. The germline gives CDR1 SNHLY, CDR2 FYNNEI. The CDR3 sequence: CASVRPGGNEQFF. In DNA, the CDR3 is TGTGCCAGCGTGAGGCCGGGGGGCAATGAGCAGTTCTTC.

This chain connects TRBV5-1 to TRBJ2-5, with TRBD1 as a possible D gene (5 bases). Germline CDR1 SGHRS, CDR2 YFSETQ. The CDR3 sequence is 14 residues long. Deletions cut 0 bases from V and 5 bases from J, with 11 bases between. The CDR3 DNA is TGCGCCAGCAGCTTGGCCTCAGGGCCCGAGACCCAGTACTTC. This sequence encodes CASSLASGPETQYF.

The V call is TRBV5-1, the J call TRBJ1-1; 10 nucleotides align to TRBD1. CDR1 and CDR2 from the germline V gene are SGHRS and YFSETQ. J gave up 5 bases and V 4 bases, and 5 bases lay outside the gene matches. The length of the CDR3 is 14 residues. The CDR3 here is CASSRTGGGTEAFF. As DNA, the CDR3 is TGCGCCAGCAGCCGGACAGGGGGTGGGACTGAAGCTTTCTTT.

This clone showed up just a few times. The chain couples TRBV4-1 to TRBJ2-7; no clear D gene. The CDR3 is made up of 14 amino acids. V lost 1 base and J lost 3, with 10 bases in between. Germline V gene sequence: CDR1 MGHRA, CDR2 YSYEKL. The CDR3 is CASSQVGGSYEQYF. For the CDR3, the DNA is TGCGCCAGCAGCCAAGTGGGCGGCAGCTACGAGCAGTACTTC.

The rearrangement links TRBV2 to TRBJ2-5, with TRBD1 identical over 7 bases. CDR3 length: 15 amino acids. Germline V lookup: CDR1 SNHLY, CDR2 FYNNEI. V trimming: 4 bases; J trimming: 0 bases; junction bases outside the gene matches: 5. The CDR3 DNA reads TGTGCCAGCAGTGTGGACAGGCTGTACCAAGAGACCCAGTACTTC. It encodes CASSVDRLYQETQYF.

This clone was seen a single time. V and J are TRBV7-8 and TRBJ1-5; D gene ambiguous. The CDR3 consists of 14 residues. Germline V gives CDR1 SGHVS, CDR2 FQNEAQ. V lost 1 base and J lost 6, with 10 bases in between. CDR3 sequence reads: CASSLGVRGQPQHF. The CDR3 DNA sequence: TGTGCCAGCAGCTTAGGGGTCCGGGGTCAGCCCCAGCATTTT.